The clone carrying this TCR beta chain was seen ten or more times. Its antigen is not identified. The CDR3 covers 15 residues. Losses at the gene ends were 3 bases for V and 4 bases for J; bases not matched to a gene: 5. The germline V gene has CDR1 SGHNT and CDR2 YYREEE (reference sequence). This specimen comes from a study of identical twins. Unique molecular identifiers were in the cDNA, with template-switch universal primer binding. From the 5' RACE reads, TCRdb called clonotypes with MiXCR, one entry per CDR3 protein. The sample records just under 650,000 distinct CDR3 sequences, about 7.1% being singletons. Study results and caveats: Invariant T cells like MAIT and iNKT could partly confound the zero-insertion analyses. The more abundant beta clonotypes in cord blood had fewer insertions, and memory repertoires did not show this.

Only healthy Caucasians were enrolled as donors. These sequences were also reported in another study, on yellow fever vaccine responses in identical twins.

This chain connects TRBV5-4 to TRBJ2-2, with 8 bases that match TRBD1. The sequencing input was PBMCs. This receptor was identified in a young woman in good health. CDR3 in amino acids: CASSYGTGLTGELFF. CDR3 in DNA: TGTGCCAGCAGCTACGGGACAGGCCTCACCGGGGAGCTGTTTTTT.